This TCR beta chain originates from a study of regulatory T cells in long-lasting Graves disease. This sample's time point: newly diagnosed GD, antithyroid drugs for less than 3 months. RNA isolated from PBMCs was used to make the TCR library. Investigators prepared the TCR beta libraries by applying iRepertoire HTBI primers and Arm-PCR of CDR3 regions. MiXCR, run by TCRdb on the multiplex PCR reads, gives a single entry per CDR3 protein. Among about 220,000 distinct CDR3 sequences, roughly 20% were seen once, and the ten largest hold about an eighth. This clonotype was seen repeatedly, ten times or more. With 3 bases removed from V and 10 bases from J, the gap between germline ends came to 12 bases. CDR3 length: 12 amino acids. The germline gives CDR1 MNHEY, CDR2 SMNVEV (reference sequence). These same records also appear under a second study, on T cells in Graves' hyperthyroidism and ophthalmopathy.

The TCR comes from a woman in her thirties with Graves disease. The V gene is TRBV27, the J gene TRBJ1-2; TRBD1 is a possible D gene (5 bases). Source: peripheral blood mononuclear cells (PBMCs), taken at new diagnosis, from a patient treated with antithyroid drugs. Written as DNA, the CDR3 is TGTGCCAGCAGTTTCGGGACGTCTGACTACACCTTC. This translates into CASSFGTSDYTF.